Detailed here is one T cell receptor (beta chain). The antigen is not known. The source of the sample is a study of shared clonotypes between healthy human individuals. Study information: Serving as donors were two women and a few men, whose ages spanned 18 to 49. Study-wide results and caveats: The study found lower generation probabilities in non-shared clonotypes than in those shared by all four donors.

The table came from immunoSEQ multiplex PCR; TCRdb's copy has only in-frame clones and leaves some out. The data show a few million clones, around 95% seen once. Within Nashville, Tennessee resided all donors, each a Caucasian adult. Researchers partitioned CD4+ cells into CD45RA+ naive and CD45RA-negative memory subsets. The CDR3 sequence is 13 residues long. The germline gives CDR1 SGDLS, CDR2 YYNGEE. The ends were cut back, 3 bases at V and 3 bases at J, with 9 bases in the middle. Sequences were obtained from naive CD4+ T cells sorted from blood. The subset here: CD45RA+ positively selected. The chain employs TRBV9 and TRBJ1-2, with D possibly TRBD1 on 5 matching bases. This receptor was obtained from a man younger than 30 in good health. This chain's CDR3 is CASSDPRDYGYTF. The CDR3 DNA is TGTGCCAGCAGCGATCCCAGGGACTATGGCTACACCTTC.